These 7 T cell receptor beta chains share one sample of origin, sequenced in a study of Graves' ophthalmopathy and Graves' hyperthyroidism. RNA transcripts provided the template for amplifying TCR beta CDR3 regions. An initial RT-PCR round employing HTBI primers preceded a second-round multiplex PCR. TCRdb re-analysed the multiplex PCR reads in MiXCR, keeping a single row per CDR3 protein. The table includes hundreds of thousands of distinct CDR3 sequences, approximately 40% detected once. Sequencing was done on a sample of peripheral blood. These receptors were obtained from an adult man with Graves' ophthalmopathy.

The J gene is TRBJ2-7, the V gene TRBV2, with D possibly being TRBD2 (5 bases). Germline assignment: CDR1 SNHLY and CDR2 FYNNEI. This CDR3 contains 13 residues. The V end was cut by 5 bases, the J end by 5 bases, with 13 bases between. The CDR3 region is CASSHILGNEQYF. The CDR3 nucleotides are TGTGCCAGCAGTCATATCCTCGGGAACGAGCAGTACTTC.

This clonotype was counted at least ten times. One end of the junction fails to match germline, which may point to a read error. The rearrangement joins TRBV2 to TRBJ2-7; D is undetermined. Germline values: CDR1 SNHLY, CDR2 FYNNEI. The CDR3 runs to 10 residues. CDR3 sequence (DNA): TGTGCCAGCAGTGGGGCAGAAACGCACTTC. This translates into CASSGAETHF.

This clonotype was found many times. An end of the junction does not agree with germline; a read error may underlie this. V gene TRBV7-9 combines with J gene TRBJ1-2; TRBD1 is a possible D gene (5 bases). CDR3 length: 12 amino acids. Germline CDR1 SEHNR, CDR2 FQNEAQ (reference sequence). The CDR3 region has the DNA TGTGCCAGCAACCTTGGGGGAAATGGCTACATCTTC. Translation: CASNLGGNGYIF.

This clonotype has just one count. V gene TRBV25-1 combines with J gene TRBJ1-2, with 8 bases lining up with TRBD1. V lost 2 bases to trimming and J lost 3 bases; unmatched junction nucleotides: 5. Germline CDR1 is MGHDK and CDR2 is SYGVNS. This CDR3 has 15 amino acids. CDR3: CASSETGTGYYGYTF. The CDR3, as DNA: TGTGCCAGCAGTGAAACGGGGACAGGATACTATGGCTACACCTTC.

This clonotype has a handful of counts. CDR3 in amino acids: CASSPYVREPPQHF. CDR3 sequence (DNA): TGTGCCAGCAGCCCATATGTTCGAGAGCCGCCCCAGCATTTT. The chain carries TRBV7-2 and TRBJ1-5; D is undetermined. Germline V gives CDR1 SGHTA, CDR2 FQGNSA. The V end lost 5 bases, the J end lost 9 bases, and 17 bases lay between the germline ends. The CDR3 spans 14 residues.

The rearrangement uses TRBV10-3 and TRBJ2-7, with a weak D call TRBD1 (6 bases). Germline CDR1 and CDR2: ENHRY and SYGVKD. This CDR3 spans 14 amino acids. V gave up 4 bases and J gave up 2 bases, with 12 bases separating them. DNA of the CDR3: TGTGCCATCAGTGCACTGACAGGAACCTACGAGCAGTACTTC. Encoded protein: CAISALTGTYEQYF.

The gene calls are TRBV7-9 and TRBJ2-7; D remains unclear. Trimming took 3 bases from V and 8 from J, leaving 14 bases between them. The CDR3 contains 13 residues. CDR1 SEHNR and CDR2 FQNEAQ come from the germline V gene (reference sequence). The DNA of the CDR3 is TGTGCCAGCAGCTTTATGACCCCCTTTCAGCAGTACTTC. Its protein product is CASSFMTPFQQYF.